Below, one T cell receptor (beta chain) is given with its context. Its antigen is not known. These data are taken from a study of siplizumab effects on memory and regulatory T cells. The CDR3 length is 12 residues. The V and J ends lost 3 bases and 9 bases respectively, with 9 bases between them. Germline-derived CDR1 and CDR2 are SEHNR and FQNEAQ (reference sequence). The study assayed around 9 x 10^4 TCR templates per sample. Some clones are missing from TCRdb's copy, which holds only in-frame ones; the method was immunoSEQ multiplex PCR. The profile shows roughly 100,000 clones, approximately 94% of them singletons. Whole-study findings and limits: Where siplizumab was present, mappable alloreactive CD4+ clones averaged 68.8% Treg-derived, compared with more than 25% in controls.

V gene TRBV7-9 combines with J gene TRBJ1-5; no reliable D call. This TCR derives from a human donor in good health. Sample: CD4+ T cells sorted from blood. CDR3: CASSLNQRPQHF. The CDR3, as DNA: TGTGCCAGCAGCTTGAATCAACGGCCCCAGCATTTT.